Following are 26 T cell receptor beta chains from one sample sequenced in a study of T cell repertoires in cytomegalovirus infection. TCRdb re-called the reads with MiXCR, one entry per CDR3 protein. The sample gives 100,000 to 150,000 distinct CDR3 sequences, about 32% of which show up once; roughly 53% is in the top ten. These TCRs' antigens remain unknown. Source: CD8+ T cells from cultured PBMCs, taken from culture after CMV antigen stimulation. These TCRs come from a human donor in good health (CMV status not recorded). Some clones in this sample may be carry-over from other donors' samples.

This clonotype was seen a few times. This chain connects TRBV28 to TRBJ2-7; D possibly corresponds to TRBD1 (6 bases). CDR3 size: 13 residues. V lost 6 bases to trimming and J lost 3 bases, with 12 bases between them. CDR1 and CDR2 from the germline V gene are MDHEN and SYDVKM. Written as DNA, the CDR3 is TGTGCCAGCAGCCCTGGACAGAACTACGAGCAGTACTTC. Translating it yields CASSPGQNYEQYF.

The chain is built from TRBV27 and TRBJ1-5; 7 nucleotides match TRBD1. Germline lookup yields CDR1 MNHEY and CDR2 SMNVEV (reference sequence). V gave up 6 bases and J gave up 3 bases; unmatched junction bases: 11. The CDR3 has 16 amino acids. CDR3 coding DNA: TGTGCCAGCAGCGGGACAGAACCTAGTCTCAATCAGCCCCAGCATTTT. Amino acids: CASSGTEPSLNQPQHF.

This chain uses TRBV7-9 with TRBJ1-1, with no clear D. The germline gives CDR1 SEHNR, CDR2 FQNEAQ (reference sequence). This CDR3 comprises 13 residues. The ends were cut back, 7 bases at V and 3 bases at J, with 12 bases in the middle. CDR3 residues: CASTRVAYTEAFF. The CDR3 DNA is TGTGCCAGCACGCGAGTCGCGTACACTGAAGCTTTCTTT. Drawing the rest from reference TRBV7-9 and TRBJ1-1, the complete variable domain is DTGVSQNPRHKITKRGQNVTFRCDPISEHNRLYWYRQTLGQGPEFLTYFQNEAQLEKSRLLSDRFSAERPKGSFSTLEIQRTEQGDSAMYLCASTRVAYTEAFFGQGTRLTVV.

This chain uses TRBV7-6 with TRBJ2-1; TRBD2 might be the D (5 bases). Trimming removed 5 bases at V and 7 bases at J, with 18 bases between. CDR3 length: 15 amino acids. Germline loops: CDR1 SGHVS, CDR2 FNYEAQ. CDR3 sequence reads: CASSPRDSMGNEQFF. For the CDR3, the DNA is TGTGCCAGCAGCCCTCGGGATTCAATGGGTAATGAGCAGTTCTTC.

This clonotype has a handful of counts. This chain connects TRBV2 to TRBJ2-5; 11 positions match TRBD2. Germline V CDR1 and CDR2: SNHLY, FYNNEI. V was clipped by 6 bases and J by 1 base; unmatched bases: 4. The CDR3 covers 15 residues. The CDR3 DNA is TGTGCCAGCAGGGGGACTAGCGGACTCCAAGAGACCCAGTACTTC. Its translation: CASRGTSGLQETQYF. Complete variable domain (other parts from reference TRBV2 and TRBJ2-5): EPEVTQTPSHQVTQMGQEVILRCVPISNHLYFYWYRQILGQKVEFLVSFYNNEISEKSEIFDDQFSVERPDGSNFTLKIRSTKLEDSAMYFCASRGTSGLQETQYFGPGTRLLVL.

This clonotype was observed a handful of times. The rearrangement joins TRBV7-6 to TRBJ2-7; 9 bases are shared with TRBD1. The germline CDR1 and CDR2 sequences are SGHVS and FNYEAQ. V lost 0 bases to trimming and J lost 4 bases; unmatched junction nucleotides: 7. There are 16 residues in the CDR3. CDR3 amino acids: CASSLATGGVGYEQYF. In DNA form, the CDR3 reads TGTGCCAGCAGCTTAGCGACAGGGGGAGTGGGGTACGAGCAGTACTTC.

This clonotype turned up a few times. This chain uses TRBV20-1 with TRBJ1-5; 9 positions match TRBD1. After removal of 1 base from V and 2 bases from J, the junction contained 9 bases not matched to a gene. Per the germline V gene, CDR1 is DFQATT and CDR2 is SNEGSKA (reference sequence). The CDR3 loop spans 17 amino acids. The DNA of the CDR3 is TGCAGTGCTAGAGGACCGGGACAGGGTCTGGGCAATCAGCCCCAGCATTTT. It codes for CSARGPGQGLGNQPQHF.

This clonotype has at least ten counts. The V call is TRBV7-2, the J call TRBJ1-2; no firm D call. The V and J ends lost 8 bases and 2 bases respectively, with 9 bases between them. From germline, CDR1 is SGHTA and CDR2 FQGNSA. This CDR3 is 12 amino acids long. CDR3 coding DNA: TGTGCCAGCCACGGAGCAAACTATGGCTACACCTTC. Its translation: CASHGANYGYTF.

This clonotype was counted ten times or more. CDR3 in amino acids: CASSLEPTAEKLFF. CDR3 nucleotides: TGTGCCAGCAGCTTAGAACCTACGGCGGAAAAACTGTTTTTT. This sequence joins TRBV7-6 and TRBJ1-4; unclear D gene. V was cut by 1 base and J by 8 bases, with 11 bases left in between. Germline V lookup: CDR1 SGHVS, CDR2 FNYEAQ. The CDR3 has 14 residues.

The CDR3 spells CAVLPQGDGTGELFF. The CDR3 coding sequence is TGTGCCGTATTACCACAGGGAGATGGCACCGGGGAGCTGTTTTTT. The chain employs TRBV10-3 and TRBJ2-2; perhaps TRBD1 as D (6 bases). The CDR3 contains 15 residues. Deletions cut 11 bases from V and 4 bases from J, with 20 bases between. Per the germline V gene, CDR1 is ENHRY and CDR2 is SYGVKD.

This clonotype was counted between two and nine times. The V gene is TRBV4-1, the J gene TRBJ2-6; no definite D call. This CDR3 contains 17 residues. The germline V and J ends were trimmed by 0 bases and 2 bases, with 11 bases remaining between them. The germline CDR1 and CDR2 sequences are MGHRA and YSYEKL. DNA for the CDR3: TGCGCCAGCAGCCAAGAGGAAGGGATTCCTGGGGCCAACGTCCTGACTTTC. This encodes CASSQEEGIPGANVLTF.

The chain has TRBV2 and TRBJ1-2, with TRBD1 matching over 7 bases. The CDR3 totals 14 residues. The ends lost 11 bases at V and 4 bases at J; junction bases unmatched: 13. Germline-derived CDR1 and CDR2 are SNHLY and FYNNEI. CDR3 loop: CADVDRAFAYGYTF. Written as DNA, the CDR3 is TGTGCCGACGTAGACAGGGCTTTTGCCTATGGCTACACCTTC. Full variable domain (outside the CDR3, taken from reference TRBV2 and TRBJ1-2): EPEVTQTPSHQVTQMGQEVILRCVPISNHLYFYWYRQILGQKVEFLVSFYNNEISEKSEIFDDQFSVERPDGSNFTLKIRSTKLEDSAMYFCADVDRAFAYGYTFGSGTRLTVV.

This clonotype was recorded a few times. The chain carries TRBV27 and TRBJ2-2; D unresolved. CDR1 and CDR2 from the germline V gene are MNHEY and SMNVEV (reference sequence). The V gene lost 6 bases and the J gene lost 6 bases, with 5 bases spanning the gap. This CDR3 comprises 11 residues. CDR3 nucleotide sequence: TGTGCCAGCAGAAGTCCCGGGGAGCTGTTTTTT. Translated: CASRSPGELFF.

This chain connects TRBV4-2 to TRBJ2-5; D gene unclear. The V gene's germline CDR1 is LGHNA and CDR2 YNFKEQ. Trimming took 0 bases from V and 1 from J, leaving 9 bases between them. CDR3 length: 15 amino acids. For the CDR3, the DNA is TGTGCCAGCAGCCAAGATCTTGGTAGCCAAGAGACCCAGTACTTC. This translates into CASSQDLGSQETQYF.

This chain links TRBV27 with TRBJ2-7, with a weak D call TRBD2 (6 bases). With 4 bases removed from V and 6 bases from J, the gap between germline ends came to 13 bases. In germline, CDR1 is MNHEY, CDR2 SMNVEV (reference sequence). The CDR3 totals 13 residues. CDR3 amino acids: CASSYRGTAEQYF. DNA for the CDR3: TGTGCCAGCAGTTATCGGGGGACGGCCGAGCAGTACTTC.

This chain joins TRBV7-6 and TRBJ1-2; D possibly corresponds to TRBD1 (5 bases). CDR3 size: 12 residues. Germline lookup yields CDR1 SGHVS and CDR2 FNYEAQ. V shed 5 bases and J shed 8 bases, with 12 bases lying between them. The CDR3 region is CASSPAGGGYTF. The CDR3 DNA is TGTGCCAGCAGCCCCGCGGGGGGGGGCTACACCTTC.

This chain links TRBV4-3 with TRBJ2-5, with D hard to call. CDR1 is LGHNA and CDR2 is YSLEER in the germline V gene. Deletions cut 4 bases from V and 1 base from J, with 10 bases between. This CDR3 spans 14 amino acids. The CDR3 loop reads CASSRIGLQETQYF. CDR3 sequence (DNA): TGCGCCAGCAGCCGGATAGGGCTCCAAGAGACCCAGTACTTC.

The chain combines TRBV28 with TRBJ2-2, with D perhaps TRBD1 or TRBD2 (5 bases each). This CDR3 contains 15 residues. V lost 4 bases, J lost 6 bases, and 15 bases lay in between. Germline CDR1 is MDHEN and CDR2 is SYDVKM. In nucleotides, the CDR3 is TGTGCCAGCAGTTGGGGACCGATTACACCCGGGGAGCTGTTTTTT. Protein product: CASSWGPITPGELFF.

This clonotype was detected only a few times. V and J are TRBV6-1 and TRBJ2-1, with 8 bases matching TRBD1. V was clipped by 6 bases and J by 2 bases; unmatched bases: 3. The CDR3 has 14 residues. The germline CDR1 and CDR2 sequences are MNHNS and SASEGT. The CDR3 protein is CASRDRVPYNEQFF. CDR3 nucleotide sequence: TGTGCCAGCAGGGACAGGGTCCCCTACAATGAGCAGTTCTTC.

In this sample, this clonotype turned up once. The V call is TRBV4-1, the J call TRBJ1-4; 8 bases are a match to TRBD1. Germline V gene sequence: CDR1 MGHRA, CDR2 YSYEKL. The CDR3 is 15 residues long. With 3 bases clipped from V and 8 bases from J, the junction kept 8 bases outside the gene matches. CDR3 loop: CASSHGTGGGEKLFF. The CDR3 DNA reads as TGCGCCAGCAGCCACGGAACAGGGGGGGGAGAAAAACTGTTTTTT.

The V and J genes are TRBV6-5 and TRBJ2-2; 7 bases align to TRBD1. The CDR3 is made up of 15 amino acids. Germline-derived CDR1 and CDR2 are MNHEY and SVGAGI. With V trimmed by 6 bases and J by 1 base, 5 bases remained unmatched. The CDR3 loop is CASSSGTENTGELFF. The CDR3 bases are TGTGCCAGCAGCTCCGGGACAGAGAACACCGGGGAGCTGTTTTTT.

The rearrangement links TRBV2 to TRBJ2-2; D not certain. The CDR3 contains 13 residues. Germline assignment: CDR1 SNHLY and CDR2 FYNNEI. Deletions cut 8 bases from V and 1 base from J, with 8 bases between. The CDR3 bases are TGTGCCAGCCTCAGAGGGAACACCGGGGAGCTGTTTTTT. Its protein is CASLRGNTGELFF.

This clonotype was picked up one time. The chain carries TRBV4-3 and TRBJ2-1; D might be TRBD2 (6 bases). The CDR3 covers 17 residues. Germline-derived CDR1 and CDR2 are LGHNA and YSLEER. Between the trimmed V and J ends, which lost 2 bases and 4 bases, there was a span of 18 bases. The CDR3 is CASSQRLWGESYNEQFF. For the CDR3, the DNA is TGCGCCAGCAGCCAACGGCTTTGGGGGGAATCTTACAATGAGCAGTTCTTC.

This clonotype occurred a few times. The chain has TRBV7-6 and TRBJ1-1; no reliable D call. The CDR3 consists of 15 residues. CDR1 and CDR2 from the germline V gene are SGHVS and FNYEAQ. V dropped 1 base and J dropped 2 bases, with 11 bases sitting between them. CDR3 amino acids: CASSLVYSFNTEAFF. The CDR3, as DNA: TGTGCCAGCAGCTTAGTTTATTCTTTTAACACTGAAGCTTTCTTT.

The CDR3 bases are TGTGCCAGCATCATCTCCGATGGGGACGCAACCGGCTACACCTTC. It specifies CASIISDGDATGYTF. V and J are TRBV9 and TRBJ1-2; possibly TRBD1 for D (5 bases). Per the germline V gene, CDR1 is SGDLS and CDR2 is YYNGEE. This CDR3 has 15 residues. V was pared by 6 bases and J by 8 bases, with 23 bases between. Full variable domain (missing parts from reference TRBV9 and TRBJ1-2): DSGVTQTPKHLITATGQRVTLRCSPRSGDLSVYWYQQSLDQGLQFLIQYYNGEERAKGNILERFSAQQFPDLHSELNLSSLELGDSALYFCASIISDGDATGYTFGSGTRLTVV.

The rearrangement joins TRBV7-9 to TRBJ2-1; D perhaps matches TRBD2 (7 bases). The CDR3 runs to 14 residues. Trimming stripped 6 bases from V and 4 bases from J, with 13 bases between. The germline gives CDR1 SEHNR, CDR2 FQNEAQ (reference sequence). The CDR3 here is CASRGGAGYNEQFF. The CDR3 DNA is TGTGCCAGCAGGGGGGGGGCGGGTTACAATGAGCAGTTCTTC. Variable domain in full (rest from reference TRBV7-9 and TRBJ2-1): DTGVSQNPRHKITKRGQNVTFRCDPISEHNRLYWYRQTLGQGPEFLTYFQNEAQLEKSRLLSDRFSAERPKGSFSTLEIQRTEQGDSAMYLCASRGGAGYNEQFFGPGTRLTVL.